This T cell receptor (beta chain) was captured by sequencing in a study of cytomegalovirus exposure and HLA in healthy donors. The method was immunoSEQ multiplex PCR; TCRdb's version includes in-frame clones alone and lacks a portion of them. The sample has 150,000 to 200,000 clones, more than 70% seen once. CDR1 and CDR2 (germline): MGHRA, YSYEKL. The CDR3 is made up of 13 amino acids. Details on this clone: Compared with germline, one end of the junction differs, possibly owing to a read error.

Sample: PBMCs. V is TRBV4-1 and J is TRBJ2-5; TRBD2 might be the D (7 bases). The TCR comes from a woman aged 18-30 years in good health and CMV-seronegative. The CDR3 region is CASSQAGAGRGHF. CDR3 bases: TGCGCCAGCAGCCAAGCAGGGGCGGGGAGGGGTCACTTC.